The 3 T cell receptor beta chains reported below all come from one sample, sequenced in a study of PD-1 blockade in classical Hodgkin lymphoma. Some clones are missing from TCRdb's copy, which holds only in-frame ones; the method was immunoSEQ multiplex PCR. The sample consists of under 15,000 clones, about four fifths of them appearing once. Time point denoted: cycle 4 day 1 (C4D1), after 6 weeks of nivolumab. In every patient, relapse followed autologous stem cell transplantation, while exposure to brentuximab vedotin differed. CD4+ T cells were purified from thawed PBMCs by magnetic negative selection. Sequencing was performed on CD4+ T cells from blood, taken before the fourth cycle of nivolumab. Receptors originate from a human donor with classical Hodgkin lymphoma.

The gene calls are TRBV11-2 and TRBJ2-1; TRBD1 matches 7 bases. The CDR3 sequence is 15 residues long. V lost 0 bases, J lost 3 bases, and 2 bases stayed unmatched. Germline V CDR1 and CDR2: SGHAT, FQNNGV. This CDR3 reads CASSLEGDSYNEQFF. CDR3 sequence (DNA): TGTGCCAGCAGCTTAGAGGGGGACAGCTACAATGAGCAGTTCTTC.

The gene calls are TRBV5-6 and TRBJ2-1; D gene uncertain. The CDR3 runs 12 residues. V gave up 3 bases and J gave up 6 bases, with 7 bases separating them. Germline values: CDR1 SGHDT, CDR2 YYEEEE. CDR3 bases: TGTGCCAGCAGCTGGCGAGCCAATGAGCAGTTCTTC. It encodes CASSWRANEQFF.

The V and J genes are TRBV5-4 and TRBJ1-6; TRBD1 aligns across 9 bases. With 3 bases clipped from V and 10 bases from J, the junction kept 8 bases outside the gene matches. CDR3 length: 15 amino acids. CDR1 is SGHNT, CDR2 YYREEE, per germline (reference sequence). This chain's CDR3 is CASSYAGTGTSPLHF. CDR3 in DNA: TGTGCCAGCAGCTACGCCGGGACAGGGACCTCACCCCTCCACTTT.